Listed here are 32 T cell receptor beta chains from one sample, sequenced in a study of long-term antiretroviral therapy in people with HIV (dated by TCRdb to between 2020 and 2023). The immunoSEQ hsTCRB v3.0 assay was used at survey level resolution for TRB variable region sequencing. Entries here come from immuneACCESS through TCRdb and include only in-frame sequences with V and J called. Some clones fail to appear in such tables; in the studies checked, an unresolved V gene covers under half of the shortfall, and the cause of the remainder is unknown. The table for this sample lists 20,000 to 25,000 clones; roughly nine tenths of them were counted only once. The top ten clonotypes cover 3% to 4.5% of the sample. The sequencing here drew on unsorted PBMCs, taken 1.9 years after starting antiretroviral therapy. Every receptor here comes from a woman aged 25 to 39 with HIV.

J is TRBJ2-7 and V is TRBV5-7; D gene ambiguous. TRBV5-7 is an open reading frame whose function is uncertain. This CDR3 is built from 12 residues. V was cut by 2 bases and J by 4 bases, with 7 bases left in between. The CDR3 region is CASSFREYEQYV. Here the CDR3 DNA reads TGTGCCAGCAGCTTCCGAGAATACGAGCAGTACGTC.

The chain is built from TRBV19 and TRBJ2-2; D is unclear. CDR3 size: 13 residues. The germline V gene has CDR1 LNHDA and CDR2 SQIVND (reference sequence). Trimming shortened V by 6 bases and J by 4 bases, and 9 bases separated the two germline ends. The DNA of the CDR3 is TGTGCCAGTAGAGAGTTAGGCACCGGGGAGCTGTTTTTT. Encoded protein: CASRELGTGELFF. The full variable domain, with the rest looked up from reference TRBV19 and TRBJ2-2, is DGGITQSPKYLFRKEGQNVTLSCEQNLNHDAMYWYRQDPGQGLRLIYYSQIVNDFQKGDIAEGYSVSREKKESFPLTVTSAQKNPTAFYLCASRELGTGELFFGEGSRLTVL.

The V and J genes are TRBV11-2 and TRBJ1-4; 7 bases fit TRBD1. V lost 3 bases to trimming and J lost 4 bases; unmatched junction nucleotides: 11. The germline V gene has CDR1 SGHAT and CDR2 FQNNGV. The CDR3 consists of 17 residues. The CDR3 DNA sequence: TGTGCCAGCAGCTTGGGGCCGTGGGACAGCGGTAATGAAAAACTGTTTTTT. Translated: CASSLGPWDSGNEKLFF.

The chain uses TRBV5-1 and TRBJ2-5; D remains ambiguous. The CDR3 sequence is 13 residues long. CDR1 and CDR2 from the germline V gene are SGHRS and YFSETQ. Trimming pared 0 bases from V and 5 bases from J, leaving 8 bases between. For the CDR3, the DNA is TGCGCCAGCAGCTTGGTAGCTTACGAGACCCAGTACTTC. This codes for CASSLVAYETQYF.

The gene calls are TRBV4-1 and TRBJ2-3; TRBD2 matches 8 bases. Germline-derived CDR1 and CDR2 are MGHRA and YSYEKL. The CDR3 spans 15 residues. J gave up 6 bases and V 6 bases, and 11 bases lay outside the gene matches. CDR3 amino acids: CASSPGRGALDTQYF. The DNA of the CDR3 is TGCGCCAGCAGTCCCGGGCGGGGGGCTCTGGATACGCAGTATTTT.

V is TRBV19 and J is TRBJ2-7; D might be TRBD1 (6 bases). The CDR3 is 15 residues long. Looked up from germline, CDR1 is LNHDA and CDR2 is SQIVND (reference sequence). With 0 bases removed from V and 1 base from J, the gap between germline ends came to 10 bases. The CDR3 region is CASSIETGPSYEQYF. The CDR3 coding sequence is TGTGCCAGTAGTATAGAGACAGGTCCTTCCTACGAGCAGTACTTC.

The V call is TRBV10-3, the J call TRBJ1-2; TRBD1 agrees at 7 bases. Germline V lookup: CDR1 ENHRY, CDR2 SYGVKD. V lost 6 bases and J lost 1; bases outside the gene matches: 5. This CDR3 is built from 14 residues. The CDR3 DNA sequence: TGTGCCATCAGGTGGGACAGATATAACTATGGCTACACCTTC. Translating it yields CAIRWDRYNYGYTF.

The chain combines TRBV21-1 with TRBJ1-5; the table's D call, TRBD1, was not checked against the DNA. TRBV21-1 is a known pseudogene. CDR3 length: 17 residues. The CDR3 loop is CASSKAGTEGSNQPQHF. CDR3 DNA sequence: TGTGCCAGCAGCAAAGCAGGGACAGAAGGAAGCAATCAGCCCCAGCATTTT.

This chain uses TRBV7-9 with TRBJ1-3; D might be TRBD1 (5 bases). The CDR3 totals 16 residues. The germline V gene encodes CDR1 SEHNR and CDR2 FQNEAQ (reference sequence). V shed 2 bases and J shed 2 bases, with 13 bases lying between them. CDR3 sequence (DNA): TGTGCCAGCAGCTTATTACAGGTCCTCCCTGGAAACACCATATATTTT. This sequence encodes CASSLLQVLPGNTIYF.

This clone was seen a single time. DNA of the CDR3: TGTGCCAGCAGCGTAGGTGCGGGTCGCACAGATACGCAGTATTTT. Translated: CASSVGAGRTDTQYF. V gene TRBV9 combines with J gene TRBJ2-3; a weak D match, TRBD2 (5 bases). Germline values: CDR1 SGDLS, CDR2 YYNGEE. Trimming took off 0 bases at V and 1 base at J, with 9 bases between the two ends. This CDR3 region has 15 residues.

This clone appeared once. The CDR3 loop reads CASSGDTGELFF. CDR3 coding DNA: TGTGCCAGCAGCGGGGACACCGGGGAGCTGTTTTTT. V usage is TRBV7-6 and J usage is TRBJ2-2, with D unclear. Trimming removed 5 bases from V and 3 bases from J, with 4 bases in between. The CDR3 extends over 12 amino acids. Germline-derived CDR1 and CDR2 are SGHVS and FNYEAQ.

This clone occurred once. The chain carries TRBV5-6 and TRBJ2-5; TRBD2 aligns across 8 bases. The CDR3 is 15 amino acids. Germline CDR1 and CDR2: SGHDT and YYEEEE. Trimming removed 4 bases from V and 3 bases from J; junction bases left unmatched: 8. CDR3 protein: CASSPRGGWEETQYF. The DNA for the CDR3 is TGTGCCAGCAGCCCCCGGGGGGGCTGGGAAGAGACCCAGTACTTC.

This clone was observed a single time. J is TRBJ1-1 and V is TRBV7-3; D is ambiguous. Germline CDR1 SGHTA, CDR2 FQGTGA. The CDR3 length is 13 residues. V was pared by 3 bases and J by 3 bases, with 8 bases between. The CDR3 spells CASSFDKDTEAFF. The DNA for the CDR3 is TGTGCCAGCAGCTTCGACAAGGACACTGAAGCTTTCTTT. Together with reference TRBV7-3 and TRBJ1-1, the CDR3 gives the full variable domain: GAGVSQTPSNKVTEKGKYVELRCDPISGHTALYWYRQSLGQGPEFLIYFQGTGAADDSGLPNDRFFAVRPEGSVSTLKIQRTERGDSAVYLCASSFDKDTEAFFGQGTRLTVV.

This clone turned up a few times. The J gene is TRBJ1-2, the V gene TRBV6-1; D is uncertain. The CDR3 contains 14 residues. Germline V lookup: CDR1 MNHNS, CDR2 SASEGT. V was trimmed by 10 bases and J by 0 bases, leaving 15 bases between them. CDR3 in amino acids: CATPYGISNYGYTF. DNA of the CDR3: TGTGCCACCCCATATGGGATATCTAACTATGGCTACACCTTC.

This clone appeared once. This chain links TRBV30 with TRBJ1-1, with no clear D. The length of the CDR3 is 12 residues. Per the germline V gene, CDR1 is GTSNPN and CDR2 is SVGIG (reference sequence). Trimming took 2 bases from V and 6 from J, leaving 10 bases between them. CDR3 protein: CAWSLGRAEAFF. The CDR3 DNA sequence: TGTGCCTGGAGTTTGGGCAGAGCTGAAGCTTTCTTT.

The chain joins TRBV11-2 to TRBJ1-6; no definite D call. Trimming removed 2 bases from V and 11 bases from J, with 10 bases in between. Germline-derived CDR1 and CDR2 are SGHAT and FQNNGV. There are 13 residues in the CDR3. CDR3 DNA sequence: TGTGCCAGCAGCTTAATGGGAGTTCCACCCCTCCACTTT. Protein product: CASSLMGVPPLHF. Full variable domain (remainder filled in from reference TRBV11-2 and TRBJ1-6): EAGVAQSPRYKIIEKRQSVAFWCNPISGHATLYWYQQILGQGPKLLIQFQNNGVVDDSQLPKDRFSAERLKGVDSTLKIQPAKLEDSAVYLCASSLMGVPPLHFGNGTRLTVT.

The rearrangement links TRBV6-6 to TRBJ2-3, with D tentatively TRBD1 (6 bases). Germline values: CDR1 MNHNY, CDR2 SVGAGI (reference sequence). Trimming shortened V by 6 bases and J by 2 bases, and 12 bases separated the two germline ends. CDR3 length: 14 amino acids. The CDR3, as DNA: TGTGCCAGCAGCCCCGGACAGAACACAGATACGCAGTATTTT. Residues: CASSPGQNTDTQYF.

This chain uses TRBV19 with TRBJ1-2; 11 bases line up with TRBD1. Germline CDR1 and CDR2: LNHDA and SQIVND (reference sequence). This CDR3 is built from 16 residues. V was clipped by 5 bases and J by 4 bases; unmatched bases: 9. CDR3 in amino acids: CASSGQDRGRSYGYTF. DNA for the CDR3: TGTGCCAGTAGTGGACAGGACAGGGGGCGGAGCTATGGCTACACCTTC.

The rearrangement uses TRBV15 and TRBJ2-5; D unclear. The CDR3 has 16 amino acids. V lost 0 bases and J 3 bases, leaving 14 bases between the germline ends. Germline values: CDR1 LNHNV, CDR2 YYDKDF (reference sequence). As DNA, the CDR3 is TGTGCCACCAGCAGAGAAGCGCCCGGGTTGAAAGAGACCCAGTACTTC. It translates to CATSREAPGLKETQYF.

The chain links TRBV27 to TRBJ2-2; tentative D call: TRBD1 (5 bases). V lost 2 bases to trimming and J lost 4 bases, with 8 bases between them. CDR3 length: 14 amino acids. The germline CDR1 and CDR2 sequences are MNHEY and SMNVEV (reference sequence). The CDR3 loop reads CASSLRQGTGELFF. Written as DNA, the CDR3 is TGTGCCAGCAGTTTAAGGCAGGGCACCGGGGAGCTGTTTTTT.

V and J are TRBV10-2 and TRBJ1-5; possibly TRBD1 for D (6 bases). The length of the CDR3 is 15 residues. V gave up 6 bases and J gave up 1 base, with 13 bases separating them. The germline gives CDR1 WSHSY, CDR2 SAAADI. This chain's CDR3 is CASSLSGGSNQPQHF. DNA of the CDR3: TGCGCCAGCAGCCTTTCCGGGGGCAGCAATCAGCCCCAGCATTTT.

The gene calls are TRBV30 and TRBJ2-7, with TRBD1 matching 7 bases. V gave up 0 bases and J gave up 4 bases; unmatched junction bases: 9. Per the germline V gene, CDR1 is GTSNPN and CDR2 is SVGIG (reference sequence). The CDR3 is 15 residues long. The CDR3 sequence is CAWSVLSGQIYEQYF. Here the CDR3 DNA reads TGTGCCTGGAGTGTACTATCGGGACAGATTTACGAGCAGTACTTC.

CDR3 sequence: CAKTLPRDTEAFF. DNA for the CDR3: TGTGCCAAAACGCTCCCCCGGGACACTGAAGCTTTCTTT. V and J are TRBV6-5 and TRBJ1-1; D remains unclear. This CDR3 has 13 amino acids. Trimming shortened V by 10 bases and J by 3 bases, and 15 bases separated the two germline ends. Germline CDR1 reads MNHEY; CDR2 reads SVGAGI.

The J gene is TRBJ2-7, the V gene TRBV4-2; TRBD1 agrees at 8 bases. The CDR3 is 17 residues long. Germline CDR1 LGHNA, CDR2 YNFKEQ. J lost 4 bases, V lost 0 bases, and 11 bases had no gene match. As DNA, the CDR3 is TGTGCCAGCAGCCAAGATCTTGAGGGGACAGGAGTTTACGAGCAGTACGTC. The encoded protein is CASSQDLEGTGVYEQYV.

The chain recombines TRBV28 with TRBJ2-7, with D perhaps TRBD2 (6 bases). The germline V and J ends were trimmed by 7 bases and 4 bases, with 11 bases remaining between them. Germline CDR1 reads MDHEN; CDR2 reads SYDVKM. The CDR3 spans 12 residues. CDR3 nucleotides: TGTGCCAGCAAGAAGGCGGGATACGAGCAGTACTTC. This translates into CASKKAGYEQYF.

The chain employs TRBV29-1 and TRBJ1-1; TRBD1 might be the D (5 bases). Germline-derived CDR1 and CDR2 are SQVTM and ANQGSEA. V was cut by 3 bases and J by 4 bases, with 12 bases left in between. The CDR3 contains 13 residues. CDR3 sequence reads: CSVEGRFGTEAFF. The CDR3 region has the DNA TGCAGCGTTGAGGGACGGTTCGGCACTGAAGCTTTCTTT.

The chain combines TRBV10-1 with TRBJ1-1; TRBD1 matches 8 bases. The CDR3 has 13 residues. The J segment lost 6 bases and the V segment lost 9 bases, leaving 9 bases of the junction unmatched. CDR1 is WNHNN, CDR2 SYGVQD, per germline (reference sequence). CDR3 sequence: CASSGGDRPEAFF. CDR3 nucleotide sequence: TGCGCCAGTTCAGGGGGCGATCGTCCTGAAGCTTTCTTT.

This clone was seen once. V and J are TRBV29-1 and TRBJ2-7, with a weak D call TRBD2 (5 bases). Trimming shortened V by 2 bases and J by 4 bases, and 9 bases separated the two germline ends. This CDR3 comprises 12 residues. Looked up from germline, CDR1 is SQVTM and CDR2 is ANQGSEA. The CDR3 is CSVETSGYEQYF. CDR3 bases: TGCAGCGTTGAAACCTCGGGATACGAGCAGTACTTC.

The chain has TRBV4-1 and TRBJ1-1; 7 nucleotides align to TRBD1. Losses at the gene ends were 2 bases for V and 5 bases for J; bases not matched to a gene: 11. The germline V gene encodes CDR1 MGHRA and CDR2 YSYEKL. This CDR3 is built from 16 residues. The CDR3 DNA reads TGCGCCAGCAGCCAAACAATCAGGGGGTACGGAACTGAAGCTTTCTTT. Protein sequence: CASSQTIRGYGTEAFF.

This clone came up once. V usage is TRBV27 and J usage is TRBJ1-5; a possible D gene is TRBD1 (5 bases). CDR1 is MNHEY and CDR2 is SMNVEV in the germline V gene (reference sequence). Trimming removed 6 bases from V and 6 bases from J, with 9 bases in between. This CDR3 has 12 residues. The CDR3 is CASSSGFQPQHF. The CDR3 DNA reads as TGTGCCAGCAGCTCAGGGTTTCAGCCCCAGCATTTT.

CDR3 protein: CASKRGRDTGELFF. For the CDR3, the DNA is TGTGCCAGTAAGCGAGGGAGGGACACCGGGGAGCTGTTTTTT. V is TRBV19 and J is TRBJ2-2; 7 bases are shared with TRBD2. In germline, CDR1 is LNHDA, CDR2 SQIVND (reference sequence). This CDR3 comprises 14 residues. V was pared by 7 bases and J by 3 bases, with 5 bases of the junction left unmatched. The full variable domain, in which reference TRBV19 and TRBJ2-2 provide the parts outside the CDR3, is DGGITQSPKYLFRKEGQNVTLSCEQNLNHDAMYWYRQDPGQGLRLIYYSQIVNDFQKGDIAEGYSVSREKKESFPLTVTSAQKNPTAFYLCASKRGRDTGELFFGEGSRLTVL.

The rearrangement joins TRBV7-6 to TRBJ2-7, with D unresolved. Looked up from germline, CDR1 is SGHVS and CDR2 is FNYEAQ. V was trimmed by 1 base and J by 6 bases, leaving 7 bases between them. The CDR3 spans 12 residues. CDR3 region: CASSLDGFEQYF. DNA for the CDR3: TGTGCCAGCAGCTTAGACGGTTTCGAGCAGTACTTC. The full variable domain, with the rest looked up from reference TRBV7-6 and TRBJ2-7, is GAGVSQSPRYKVTKRGQDVALRCDPISGHVSLYWYRQALGQGPEFLTYFNYEAQQDKSGLPNDRFSAERPEGSISTLTIQRTEQRDSAMYRCASSLDGFEQYFGPGTRLTVT.